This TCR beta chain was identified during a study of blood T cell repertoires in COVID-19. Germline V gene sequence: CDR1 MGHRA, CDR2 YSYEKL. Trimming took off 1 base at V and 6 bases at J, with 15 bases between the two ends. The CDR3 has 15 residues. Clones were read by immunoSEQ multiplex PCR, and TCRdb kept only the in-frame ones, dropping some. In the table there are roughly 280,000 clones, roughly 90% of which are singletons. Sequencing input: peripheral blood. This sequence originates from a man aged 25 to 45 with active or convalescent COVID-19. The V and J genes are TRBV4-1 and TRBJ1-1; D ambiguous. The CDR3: CASSQVSGGDAEAFF. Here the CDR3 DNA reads TGCGCCAGCAGCCAAGTTTCGGGAGGAGACGCTGAAGCTTTCTTT.